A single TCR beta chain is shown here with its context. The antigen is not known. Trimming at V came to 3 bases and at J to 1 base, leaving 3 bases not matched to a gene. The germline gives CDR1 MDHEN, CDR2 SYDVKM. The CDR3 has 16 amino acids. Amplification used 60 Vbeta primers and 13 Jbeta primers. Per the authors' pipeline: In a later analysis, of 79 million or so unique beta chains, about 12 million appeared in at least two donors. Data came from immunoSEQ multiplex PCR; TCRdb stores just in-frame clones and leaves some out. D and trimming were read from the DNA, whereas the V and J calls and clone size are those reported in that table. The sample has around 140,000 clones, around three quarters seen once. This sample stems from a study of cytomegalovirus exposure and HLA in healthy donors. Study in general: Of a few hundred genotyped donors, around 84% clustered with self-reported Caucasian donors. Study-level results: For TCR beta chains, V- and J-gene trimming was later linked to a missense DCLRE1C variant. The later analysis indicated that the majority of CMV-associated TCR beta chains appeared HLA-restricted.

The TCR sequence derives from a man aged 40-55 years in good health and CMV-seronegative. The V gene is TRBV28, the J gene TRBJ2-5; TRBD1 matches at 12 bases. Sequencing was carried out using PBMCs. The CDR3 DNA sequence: TGTGCCAGCAGTTTCCCGGGACAGGGGGCCCAAGAGACCCAGTACTTC. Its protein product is CASSFPGQGAQETQYF.